The TCR beta chain described here comes from a study of spatial heterogeneity in lung cancer. At the level of the study: More than 8.5 raw reads, on average, carried each unique TCR and UMI combination.

The library protocol tagged each TCR cDNA with a unique molecular identifier. MiXCR was run by TCRdb on the 5' RACE reads, yielding one entry per CDR3 protein. The table has about 3,800 distinct CDR3 sequences, around 35% seen once. Germline assignment: CDR1 SEHNR and CDR2 FQNEAQ (reference sequence). The CDR3 loop spans 12 amino acids. Trimming removed 6 bases at V and 7 bases at J, with 9 bases between. The time point here: sample taken at primary tumor resection. Whole RNA obtained from tumor, nontumor lung or frozen PBMC underwent sequencing without sorting. This clonotype has a handful of counts. Its antigen is not identified. Study-level points and caveats: Tumors with more nonsynonymous mutations had more expanded intratumoral alpha and beta TCRs.

The TCR was taken from a male donor with early-stage non-small cell lung cancer. The sequenced sample was lung tumor tissue, obtained at surgery. This rearrangement joins TRBV7-9 to TRBJ2-2, with D unclear. CDR3 in DNA: TGTGCCAGCAGATTAATACACGGGGAGCTGTTTTTT. This encodes CASRLIHGELFF.